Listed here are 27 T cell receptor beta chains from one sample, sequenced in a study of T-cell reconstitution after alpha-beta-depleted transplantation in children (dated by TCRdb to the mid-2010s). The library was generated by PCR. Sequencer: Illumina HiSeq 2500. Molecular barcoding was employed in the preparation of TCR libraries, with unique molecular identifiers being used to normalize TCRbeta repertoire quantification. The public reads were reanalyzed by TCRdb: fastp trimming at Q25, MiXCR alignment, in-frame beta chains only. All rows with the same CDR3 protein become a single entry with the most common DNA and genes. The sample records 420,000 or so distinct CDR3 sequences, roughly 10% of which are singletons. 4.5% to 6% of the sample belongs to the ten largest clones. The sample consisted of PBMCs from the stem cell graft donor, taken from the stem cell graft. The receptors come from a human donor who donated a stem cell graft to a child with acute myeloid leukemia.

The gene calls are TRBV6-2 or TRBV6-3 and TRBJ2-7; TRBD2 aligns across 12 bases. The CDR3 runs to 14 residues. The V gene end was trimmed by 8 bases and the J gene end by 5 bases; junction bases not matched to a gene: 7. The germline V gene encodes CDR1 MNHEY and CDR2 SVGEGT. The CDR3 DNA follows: TGTGCCAGCCAGACTAGCGGGAGTCCGGACGAGCAGTACTTC. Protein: CASQTSGSPDEQYF.

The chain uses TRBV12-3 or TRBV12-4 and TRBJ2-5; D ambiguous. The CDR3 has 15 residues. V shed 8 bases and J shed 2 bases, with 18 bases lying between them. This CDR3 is CASAELRTFQETQYF. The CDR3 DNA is TGTGCCAGCGCCGAGTTGCGGACCTTTCAAGAGACCCAGTACTTC.

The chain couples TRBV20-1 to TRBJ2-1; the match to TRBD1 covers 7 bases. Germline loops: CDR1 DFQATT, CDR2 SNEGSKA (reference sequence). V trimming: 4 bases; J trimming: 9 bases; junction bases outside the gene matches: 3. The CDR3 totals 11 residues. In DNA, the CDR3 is TGCAGTGCTAAACAGGGGAGTGAGCAGTTCTTC. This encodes CSAKQGSEQFF.

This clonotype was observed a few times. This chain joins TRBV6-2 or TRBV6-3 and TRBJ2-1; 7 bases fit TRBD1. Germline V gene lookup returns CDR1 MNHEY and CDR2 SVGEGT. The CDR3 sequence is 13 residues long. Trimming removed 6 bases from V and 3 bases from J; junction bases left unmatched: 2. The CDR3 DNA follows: TGTGCCAGCAGCTGGGACAGCTACAATGAGCAGTTCTTC. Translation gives CASSWDSYNEQFF.

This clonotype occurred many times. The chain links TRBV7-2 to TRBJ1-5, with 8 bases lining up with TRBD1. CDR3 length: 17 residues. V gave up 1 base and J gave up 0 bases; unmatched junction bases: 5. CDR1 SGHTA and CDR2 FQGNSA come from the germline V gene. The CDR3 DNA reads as TGTGCCAGCAGCTTAGGGTGGACAGGGAATAGCAATCAGCCCCAGCATTTT. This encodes CASSLGWTGNSNQPQHF.

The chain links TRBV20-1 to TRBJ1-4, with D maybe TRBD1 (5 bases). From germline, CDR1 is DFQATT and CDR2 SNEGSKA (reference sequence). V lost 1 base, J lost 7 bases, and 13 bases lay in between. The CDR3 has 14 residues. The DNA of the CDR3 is TGCAGTGCTAGAGGACAGCCTGGGGGTGAAAAACTGTTTTTT. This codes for CSARGQPGGEKLFF.

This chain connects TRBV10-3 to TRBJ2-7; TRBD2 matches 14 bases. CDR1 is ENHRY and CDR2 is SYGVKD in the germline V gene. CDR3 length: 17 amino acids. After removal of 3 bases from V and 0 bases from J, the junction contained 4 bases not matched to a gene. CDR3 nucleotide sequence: TGTGCCATCAGTGAAAGGACTAGCGGGAGGAGCTCCTACGAGCAGTACTTC. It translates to CAISERTSGRSSYEQYF.

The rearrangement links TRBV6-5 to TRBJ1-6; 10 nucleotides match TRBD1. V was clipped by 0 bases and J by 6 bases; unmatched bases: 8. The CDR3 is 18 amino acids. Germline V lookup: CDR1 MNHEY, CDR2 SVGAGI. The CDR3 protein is CASSYSQTGTGVNSPLHF. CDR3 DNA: TGTGCCAGCAGTTACTCGCAAACCGGGACAGGGGTTAATTCACCCCTCCACTTT.

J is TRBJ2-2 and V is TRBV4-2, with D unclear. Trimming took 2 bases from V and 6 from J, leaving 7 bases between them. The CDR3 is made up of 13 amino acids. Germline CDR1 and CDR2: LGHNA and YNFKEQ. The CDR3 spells CASSQFRSGELFF. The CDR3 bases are TGTGCCAGCAGCCAATTTCGTTCCGGGGAGCTGTTTTTT.

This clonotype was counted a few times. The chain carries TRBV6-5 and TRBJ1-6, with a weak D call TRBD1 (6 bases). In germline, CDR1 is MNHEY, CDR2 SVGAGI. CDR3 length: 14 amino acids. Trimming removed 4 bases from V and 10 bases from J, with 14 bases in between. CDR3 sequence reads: CASSSYTGNSPLHF. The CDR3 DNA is TGTGCCAGCAGTTCCTATACAGGGAACTCACCCCTCCACTTT.

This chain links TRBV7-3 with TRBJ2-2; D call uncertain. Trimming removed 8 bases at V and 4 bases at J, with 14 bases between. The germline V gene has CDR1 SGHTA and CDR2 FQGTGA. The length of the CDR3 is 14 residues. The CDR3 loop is CASGETPRTGELFF. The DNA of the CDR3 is TGTGCCAGCGGAGAAACCCCCCGCACCGGGGAGCTGTTTTTT.

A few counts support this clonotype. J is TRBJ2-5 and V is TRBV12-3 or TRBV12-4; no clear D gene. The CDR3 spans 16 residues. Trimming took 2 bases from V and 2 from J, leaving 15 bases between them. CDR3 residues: CASSLRRTLLQETQYF. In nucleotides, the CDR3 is TGTGCCAGCAGTTTAAGACGGACGCTCCTACAAGAGACCCAGTACTTC.

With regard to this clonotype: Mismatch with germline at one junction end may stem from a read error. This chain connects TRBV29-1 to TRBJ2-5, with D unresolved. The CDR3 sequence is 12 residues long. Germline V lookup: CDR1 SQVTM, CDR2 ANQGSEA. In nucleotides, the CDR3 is TGCAGCGTTGAGGCAGTACAAGAGTCCCAGTACTTC. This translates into CSVEAVQESQYF.

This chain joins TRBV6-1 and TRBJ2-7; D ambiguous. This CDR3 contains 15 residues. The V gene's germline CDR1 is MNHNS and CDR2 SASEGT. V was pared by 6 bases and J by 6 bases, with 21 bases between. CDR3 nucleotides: TGTGCCAGCAGCATCACGGTGGGTAGTACTGGCGAGCAGTACTTC. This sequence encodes CASSITVGSTGEQYF.

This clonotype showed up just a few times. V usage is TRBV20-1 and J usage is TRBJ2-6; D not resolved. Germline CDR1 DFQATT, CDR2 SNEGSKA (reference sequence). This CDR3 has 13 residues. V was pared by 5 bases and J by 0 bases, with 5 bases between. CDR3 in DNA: TGCAGTGCTTCTCCCTCTGGGGCCAACGTCCTGACTTTC. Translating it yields CSASPSGANVLTF.

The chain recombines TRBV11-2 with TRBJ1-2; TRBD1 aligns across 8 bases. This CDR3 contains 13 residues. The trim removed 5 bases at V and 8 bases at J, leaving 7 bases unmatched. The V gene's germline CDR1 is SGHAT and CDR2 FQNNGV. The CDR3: CASSPGGSGGYTF. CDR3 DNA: TGTGCCAGCAGCCCAGGGGGCTCGGGGGGCTACACCTTC.

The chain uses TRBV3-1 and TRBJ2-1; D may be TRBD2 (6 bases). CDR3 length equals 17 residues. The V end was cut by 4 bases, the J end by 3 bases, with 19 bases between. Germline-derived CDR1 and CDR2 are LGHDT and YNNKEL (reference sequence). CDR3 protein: CASSLGWGAGNYNEQFF. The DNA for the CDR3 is TGTGCCAGCAGCCTTGGGTGGGGAGCGGGTAACTACAATGAGCAGTTCTTC.

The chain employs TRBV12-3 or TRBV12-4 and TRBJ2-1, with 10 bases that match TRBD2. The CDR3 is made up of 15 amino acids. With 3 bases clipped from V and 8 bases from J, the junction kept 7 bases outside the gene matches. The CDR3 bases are TGTGCCAGCAGTTTTGGGGCTAGCGGGAGCCATGAGCAGTTCTTC. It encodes CASSFGASGSHEQFF.

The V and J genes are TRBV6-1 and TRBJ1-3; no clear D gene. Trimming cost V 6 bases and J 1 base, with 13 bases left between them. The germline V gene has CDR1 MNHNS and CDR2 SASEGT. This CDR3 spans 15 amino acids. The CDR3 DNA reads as TGTGCCAGCAGCCCACGACCCTCTTCTGGAAACACCATATATTTT. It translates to CASSPRPSSGNTIYF.

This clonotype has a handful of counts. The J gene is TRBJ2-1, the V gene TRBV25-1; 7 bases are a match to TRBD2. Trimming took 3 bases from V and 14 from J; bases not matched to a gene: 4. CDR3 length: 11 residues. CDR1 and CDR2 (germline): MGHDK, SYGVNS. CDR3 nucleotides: TGTGCCAGCAGTGACCCGGGGGGAGAGTTCTTC. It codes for CASSDPGGEFF.

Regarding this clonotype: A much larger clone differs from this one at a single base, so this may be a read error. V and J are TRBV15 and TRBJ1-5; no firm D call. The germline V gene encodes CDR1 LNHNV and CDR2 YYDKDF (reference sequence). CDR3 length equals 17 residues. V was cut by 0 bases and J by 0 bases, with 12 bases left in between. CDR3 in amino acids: CATSRDRAVLSNQPQHF. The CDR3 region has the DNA TGTGCCACCAGCAGAGATCGGGCAGTACTTAGCAATCAGCCCCAGCATTTT.

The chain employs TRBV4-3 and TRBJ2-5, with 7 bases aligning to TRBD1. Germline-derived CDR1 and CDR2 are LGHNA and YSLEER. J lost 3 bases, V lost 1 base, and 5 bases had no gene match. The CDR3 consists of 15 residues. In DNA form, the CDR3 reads TGCGCCAGCAGCCAAGGAGACAGGGAGAAAGAGACCCAGTACTTC. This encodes CASSQGDREKETQYF.

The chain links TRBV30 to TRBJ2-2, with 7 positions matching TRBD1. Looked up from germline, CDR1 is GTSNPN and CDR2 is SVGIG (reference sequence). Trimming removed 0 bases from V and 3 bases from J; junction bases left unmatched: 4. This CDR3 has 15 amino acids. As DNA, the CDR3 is TGTGCCTGGAGTGTTAAGGACAGGCACACCGGGGAGCTGTTTTTT. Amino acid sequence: CAWSVKDRHTGELFF.

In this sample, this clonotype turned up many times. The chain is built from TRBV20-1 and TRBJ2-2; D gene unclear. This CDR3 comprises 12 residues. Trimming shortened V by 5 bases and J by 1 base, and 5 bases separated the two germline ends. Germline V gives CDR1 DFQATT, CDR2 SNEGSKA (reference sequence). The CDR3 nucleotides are TGCAGTGCTCCCGAGAACACCGGGGAGCTGTTTTTT. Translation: CSAPENTGELFF.

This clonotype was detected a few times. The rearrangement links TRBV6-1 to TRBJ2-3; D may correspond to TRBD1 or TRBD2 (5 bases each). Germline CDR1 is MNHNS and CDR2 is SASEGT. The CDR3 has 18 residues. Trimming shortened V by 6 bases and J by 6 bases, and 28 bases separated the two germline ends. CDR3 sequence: CASSGPQLGPGILDTQYF. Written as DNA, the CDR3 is TGTGCCAGCAGCGGACCTCAGCTGGGACCAGGGATTCTGGATACGCAGTATTTT.

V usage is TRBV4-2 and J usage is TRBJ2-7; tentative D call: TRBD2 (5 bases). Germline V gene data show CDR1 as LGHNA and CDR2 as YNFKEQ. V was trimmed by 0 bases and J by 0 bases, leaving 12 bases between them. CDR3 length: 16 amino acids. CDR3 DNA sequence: TGTGCCAGCAGCCAAGATCCGGAGGAGTTCTCCTACGAGCAGTACTTC. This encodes CASSQDPEEFSYEQYF.

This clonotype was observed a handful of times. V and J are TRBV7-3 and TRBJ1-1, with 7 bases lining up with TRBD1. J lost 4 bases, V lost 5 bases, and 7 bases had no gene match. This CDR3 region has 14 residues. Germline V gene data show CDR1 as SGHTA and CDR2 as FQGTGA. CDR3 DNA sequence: TGTGCCAGCAGCGAGACAGGGCAGGCCACTGAAGCTTTCTTT. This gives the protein CASSETGQATEAFF.